A selection of T cell receptor beta chains follows, all from one sample in a study of yellow fever vaccine responses in identical twins. TCRdb used MiXCR to reprocess the RT-PCR reads, holding one entry per CDR3 protein. The repertoire holds 3,000 to 3,500 distinct CDR3 sequences, with about 80% as singletons. Sequenced here: T cells from blood (PBMCs), unsorted or a sorted subset (not recorded which), sampled before or after yellow fever vaccination (not recorded which). These receptors were collected from a young woman who received the yellow fever vaccine. CDR3s include the opening cysteine and the closing phenylalanine or tryptophan. The order of the fields is V gene, clone size, J gene, D gene, CDR3 protein, CDR3 DNA. A D gene is named only where the DNA matches it firmly. Expanded clones are given a class, and other clones once, few, many or no size at all.

TRBV27	NA	TRBJ1-1	NA	CASSWYRAPNTEAFF	TGTGCCAGCAGTTGGTACCGGGCTCCGAACACTGAAGCTTTCTTT
TRBV12-3/TRBV12-4	NA	TRBJ1-1	TRBD1	CASSLRQGLAEAFF	TGTGCCAGCAGTTTAAGACAGGGTTTGGCTGAAGCTTTCTTT
TRBV4-3	NA	TRBJ2-7	NA	CASSQDRNRAYEQYF	TGCGCCAGCAGCCAAGATAGGAACAGGGCCTACGAGCAGTACTTC
TRBV6-9	NA	TRBJ2-2	TRBD2	CASSHSGDAPGELFF	TGTGCCAGCAGTCATAGCGGGGACGCCCCCGGGGAGCTGTTTTTT
TRBV10-1	NA	TRBJ1-1	TRBD1	CASSESGGGEAFF	TGCGCCAGCAGTGAGTCAGGGGGCGGTGAAGCTTTCTTT
TRBV7-9	NA	TRBJ2-7	NA	CASSSTPAVYEQYF	TGTGCCAGCAGCTCGACCCCAGCGGTCTACGAGCAGTACTTC
TRBV29-1	NA	TRBJ2-1	NA	CSVEDSGTEQFF	TGCAGCGTTGAAGACTCCGGGACAGAGCAGTTCTTC
TRBV4-1	NA	TRBJ1-1	NA	CASSSLMGEEAFF	TGCGCCAGCAGCAGTCTTATGGGGGAAGAAGCTTTCTTT
TRBV13	NA	TRBJ2-7	NA	CASSSSLLYEQYF	TGTGCCAGCAGTTCCTCCCTCCTCTACGAGCAGTACTTC
TRBV20-1	NA	TRBJ2-3	TRBD2	CSARESGRIADTQYF	TGCAGTGCTAGAGAAAGCGGGAGGATTGCAGATACGCAGTATTTT
TRBV4-1	NA	TRBJ2-7	TRBD1	CASSHPQGGRDEQYF	TGCGCCAGCAGCCACCCACAGGGGGGCAGGGACGAGCAGTACTTC
TRBV5-6	NA	TRBJ2-7	NA	CASSKFGALLVPYEQYF	TGTGCCAGCAGCAAATTCGGGGCTTTACTTGTTCCCTACGAGCAGTACTTC
TRBV2	once	TRBJ2-1	NA	CASSGLGNEQFF	TGTGCCAGCAGTGGACTGGGGAATGAGCAGTTCTTC
TRBV11-3	NA	TRBJ2-1	TRBD2	CASSSATSLNEQFF	TGTGCCAGCAGCTCCGCGACTAGCTTGAATGAGCAGTTCTTC
TRBV29-1	NA	TRBJ2-2	NA	CSVDTGELFF	TGCAGCGTTGACACCGGGGAGCTGTTTTTT
TRBV15	NA	TRBJ2-5	TRBD1	CATSRQGAQETQYF	TGTGCCACCAGCCGACAGGGGGCCCAAGAGACCCAGTACTTC